These T cell receptor beta chains were read from a single sample in a study of T cell responses to AZD1222 COVID-19 vaccine. Using immunoSEQ multiplex PCR, the repertoire was profiled, and TCRdb retains in-frame clones only, with some absent. The repertoire holds roughly 110,000 clones, roughly 89% seen once, with 22% in the top ten. This sample comprised peripheral blood, obtained on day 0 of AZD1222 vaccination. The receptors were gathered from an adult in good health. Both conserved end residues are part of each CDR3. A D gene is named only where the DNA matches it firmly. The size entry is marked missing in some rows and otherwise reads once, few, many or a size class.

v_call	d_call	j_call	clone_size	cdr3_nt	cdr3_aa
TRBV4-1	NA	TRBJ2-5	once	TGCGCCAGCAGCCACGCCGGGACGGACCAAGAGACCCAGTACTTC	CASSHAGTDQETQYF
TRBV7-2	NA	TRBJ2-1	NA	TGTGCCAGCAGCTTAGTGGATGAGCAGTTCTTC	CASSLVDEQFF
TRBV12-3/TRBV12-4	NA	TRBJ2-1	once	TGTGCCAGCAGTTCTCCTTTGGATGAGCAGTTCTTC	CASSSPLDEQFF
TRBV29-1	NA	TRBJ1-2	NA	TGCAGCGTTGGAGGCGGCGACGGACGGGGTGGCTACACCTTC	CSVGGGDGRGGYTF
TRBV5-1	TRBD2	TRBJ2-3	NA	TGCGCCAGCAGCTTGGCGGGGGGGCCAAGTACAGATACGCAGTATTTT	CASSLAGGPSTDTQYF
TRBV5-5	NA	TRBJ1-6	NA	TGTGCCAGCAGCTTGGCCACGGACACGGCCCCTCTTAATTCACCCCTCCACTTT	CASSLATDTAPLNSPLHF
TRBV7-2	NA	TRBJ1-3	few	TGTGCCAGCAGCTTAAGCGCTCCAACCTCTGGAAACACCATATATTTT	CASSLSAPTSGNTIYF
TRBV7-9	TRBD1	TRBJ2-7	once	TGTGCCAGCAGCTCCGACAGGGGCTCCTACGAGCAGTACTTC	CASSSDRGSYEQYF
TRBV28	NA	TRBJ1-2	NA	TGTGCCAGCAGGGGAGGGTCCTCACGGATCTCGGGCTACACCTTC	CASRGGSSRISGYTF
TRBV4-3	TRBD1	TRBJ2-3	NA	TGCGCCAGCAGCCAAGATTATGGGGCAGGGGGCCACACAGATACGCAGTATTTT	CASSQDYGAGGHTDTQYF
TRBV27	NA	TRBJ1-1	NA	TGTGCCAGCAGTGCGGGACCCGGGGGAACTGAAGCTTTCTTT	CASSAGPGGTEAFF
TRBV7-2	NA	TRBJ2-7	NA	TGTGCCAGCAGAGCGGACCCCCGCTACGAGCAGTACTTC	CASRADPRYEQYF
TRBV7-3	NA	TRBJ2-7	NA	TGTGCCCCGGGGAGCTCCTACGAGCAGTACTTC	CAPGSSYEQYF
TRBV6-5	NA	TRBJ2-7	once	TGTGCCAGCAGTTACTTTCGGGGGGCCACAACCTACGAGCAGTACTTC	CASSYFRGATTYEQYF
TRBV4-3	NA	TRBJ1-5	few	TGCGCCAGCAGCCGAACTCGGGGTCAGCCCCAGCATTTT	CASSRTRGQPQHF
TRBV15	NA	TRBJ1-5	NA	TGTGCCACCAGCAGAGTTCTTGGGGTTGGATTCAGGGCCGGTGGCAATCAGCCCCAGCATTTT	CATSRVLGVGFRAGGNQPQHF